Listed below are T cell receptor beta chains from one sample, sequenced in a study of T-cell reconstitution after alpha-beta-depleted transplantation in children. TCRdb re-called the PCR reads with MiXCR, one entry per CDR3 protein. The sample gives some 520,000 distinct CDR3 sequences, 32% of which show up once; more than 2% is in the top ten. The input for sequencing was PBMCs from the stem cell graft donor, taken from the stem cell graft. The receptors originated from a human donor who donated a stem cell graft to a child with aplastic anemia. Each CDR3 is given with its conserved first and last residue. Fields, in order: J gene, clone size, V gene, D gene, CDR3 protein, CDR3 DNA. A D gene is named only where the DNA matches it firmly. Clone size is not always given. Where it is, it says once, few, many or a class for expanded clones.

TRBJ2-7 few TRBV30 . CAWSVSAPVGEQYF TGTGCCTGGAGTGTATCGGCCCCAGTAGGGGAGCAGTACTTC
TRBJ1-3 . TRBV7-2 TRBD1 CASSLTFVSGGMNTIYF TGTGCCAGCAGCTTAACGTTTGTATCAGGGGGGATGAACACCATATATTTT
TRBJ2-5 . TRBV28 . CASSLPTGTAETQYF TGTGCCAGCAGTCTCCCGACAGGTACAGCGGAGACCCAGTACTTC
TRBJ1-2 . TRBV10-3 . CAISESWDYTF TGTGCCATCAGTGAGTCGTGGGACTACACCTTC
TRBJ1-3 . TRBV12-3/TRBV12-4 TRBD1 CASSSTGTGNNGNTIYF TGTGCCAGCAGTTCAACCGGGACAGGGAATAATGGAAACACCATATATTTT
TRBJ2-3 few TRBV20-1 . CSAPRGDILADTQYF TGCAGTGCCCCCCGGGGGGACATCCTCGCAGATACGCAGTATTTT
TRBJ2-2 . TRBV20-1 . CSAPEKRRNTGELFF TGCAGTGCGCCCGAAAAACGGAGGAACACCGGGGAGCTGTTTTTT
TRBJ1-4 . TRBV6-1 TRBD1 CASSASLQGAEKLFF TGTGCCAGCAGTGCGAGCCTTCAGGGGGCTGAAAAACTGTTTTTT
TRBJ1-4 . TRBV25-1 . CASSEYRQNNEKLFF TGTGCCAGCAGTGAATATCGCCAAAATAATGAAAAACTGTTTTTT
TRBJ2-4 . TRBV13 TRBD2 CASSSSGGKNIQYF TGTGCCAGCAGCTCCAGCGGGGGCAAAAACATTCAGTACTTC
TRBJ1-5 . TRBV7-8 . CASSFRPTGSNQPQHF TGTGCCAGCAGCTTTCGCCCCACAGGGAGCAATCAGCCCCAGCATTTT
TRBJ1-2 few TRBV7-2 . CASSPTWGLSSNGYTF TGTGCCAGCAGCCCGACCTGGGGGCTAAGTTCCAATGGCTACACCTTC
TRBJ2-4 once TRBV7-9 . CASSLATFGAKNIQYF TGTGCCAGCAGCTTAGCCACCTTCGGGGCCAAAAACATTCAGTACTTC
TRBJ2-2 . TRBV27 . CASSFSSANTGELFF TGTGCCAGCAGTTTTTCTAGCGCGAACACCGGGGAGCTGTTTTTT
TRBJ2-3 . TRBV7-9 TRBD2 CASSLVLAGRDTQYF TGTGCCAGCAGCTTAGTCCTAGCGGGACGGGATACGCAGTATTTT
TRBJ2-1 . TRBV12-3/TRBV12-4 TRBD1 CASSPPSGQGWNEQFF TGTGCCAGCAGCCCGCCCTCAGGACAGGGGTGGAATGAGCAGTTCTTC
TRBJ2-1 few TRBV6-1 . CASRAGTGDNEQFF TGTGCCAGCAGGGCCGGGACGGGAGACAATGAGCAGTTCTTC
TRBJ1-2 . TRBV29-1 TRBD1 CSVDYRGEGYTF TGCAGCGTTGACTACAGGGGTGAGGGCTACACCTTC
TRBJ2-1 few TRBV20-1 TRBD2 CSAKPGGRWSYNEQFF TGCAGTGCAAAGCCCGGCGGGAGGTGGTCCTACAATGAGCAGTTCTTC
TRBJ2-7 . TRBV12-3/TRBV12-4 TRBD1 CASSGGQGSREQYF TGTGCCAGCAGCGGAGGACAGGGGAGCAGAGAGCAGTACTTC
TRBJ1-2 . TRBV4-2 TRBD1 CASSQTGTGKDYGYTF TGTGCCAGCAGCCAAACCGGGACAGGGAAAGACTATGGCTACACCTTC
TRBJ2-1 few TRBV5-1 TRBD1 CASSGGQGGYNEQFF TGCGCCAGCAGTGGGGGACAGGGGGGATACAATGAGCAGTTCTTC
TRBJ2-7 . TRBV27 . CASSWSYEQYF TGTGCCAGCAGTTGGTCATACGAGCAGTACTTC
TRBJ2-5 . TRBV5-1 . CASSFDLNQETQYF TGCGCCAGCAGCTTTGATTTGAATCAAGAGACCCAGTACTTC
TRBJ2-7 . TRBV4-3 . CASSQKSPGHSSGEQYF TGCGCCAGCAGCCAAAAGTCACCGGGCCACAGCTCGGGCGAGCAGTACTTC
TRBJ2-1 . TRBV20-1 TRBD2 CSARDLARLAGVNEQFF TGCAGTGCTAGAGATCTTGCGAGACTAGCGGGAGTGAATGAGCAGTTCTTC
TRBJ1-5 . TRBV27 TRBD1 CASSLSVGTGNFNQPQHF TGTGCCAGCAGTTTATCGGTTGGGACAGGGAATTTTAATCAGCCCCAGCATTTT
TRBJ2-3 few TRBV6-4 . CASSDRVGGDTQYF TGTGCCAGCAGTGACCGGGTTGGGGGAGATACGCAGTATTTT
TRBJ1-6 many TRBV6-5 . CASSYERDTRTSSPLHF TGTGCCAGCAGTTACGAAAGGGACACCCGGACAAGTTCACCCCTCCACTTT
TRBJ1-1 few TRBV12-3/TRBV12-4 . CASSLRDQNTEAFF TGTGCCAGCAGTTTACGGGACCAGAACACTGAAGCTTTCTTT
TRBJ2-1 . TRBV25-1 TRBD1 CASSKTGTGNIEQFF TGTGCCAGCAGTAAAACCGGGACAGGGAATATTGAGCAGTTCTTC
TRBJ2-7 many TRBV5-1 . CASSLGGTAISYEQYF TGCGCCAGCAGCTTGGGAGGGACTGCCATCTCCTACGAGCAGTACTTC
TRBJ2-7 few TRBV5-4 . CASSIDGYEQYF TGTGCCAGCAGCATCGATGGATACGAGCAGTACTTC
TRBJ2-2 . TRBV20-1 TRBD2 CSARPGRAARATGELFF TGCAGTGCTAGACCCGGGAGGGCCGCACGAGCAACCGGGGAGCTGTTTTTT
TRBJ2-5 . TRBV11-2 . CASSLFRFYTQETQYF TGTGCCAGCAGCTTATTCCGGTTTTACACCCAAGAGACCCAGTACTTC
TRBJ2-5 once TRBV27 . CASSTGVEETQYF TGTGCCAGCAGCACGGGAGTTGAGGAGACCCAGTACTTC
TRBJ1-6 . TRBV5-5 . CASSSGTSGSPLHF TGTGCCAGCAGCTCCGGGACATCGGGTTCACCCCTCCACTTT
TRBJ1-1 . TRBV7-9 . CASSFLEGGTEAFF TGTGCCAGCAGCTTTCTAGAGGGCGGCACTGAAGCTTTCTTT
TRBJ2-2 . TRBV10-3 TRBD1 CATRTGGATGELFF TGTGCCACCCGGACAGGGGGAGCCACCGGGGAGCTGTTTTTT
TRBJ2-7 . TRBV5-5 . CASSQRLDYEQYF TGTGCCAGCAGCCAACGACTAGACTACGAGCAGTACTTC
TRBJ2-7 . TRBV13 . CASSSRGANRYEQYF TGTGCCAGCAGCTCCCGAGGGGCGAACCGCTACGAGCAGTACTTC
TRBJ2-1 . TRBV29-1 . CSVVDSSYNEQFF TGCAGCGTTGTTGATAGCTCCTACAATGAGCAGTTCTTC